These 27 T cell receptor beta chains share one sample of origin, sequenced in a study of T cells after posttransplantation cyclophosphamide. The protocol was immunoSEQ multiplex PCR, while the TCRdb copy is restricted to in-frame clones and leaves out a portion. Of about 52,000 clones in the sample, roughly 94% were seen once. The specimen was PBMCs. All receptors come from a woman aged 25 to 39 in good health and a related stem cell transplant donor.

This clone showed up just a few times. This chain connects TRBV7-8 to TRBJ1-1; D unclear. This CDR3 is built from 13 residues. The ends were cut back, 1 base at V and 2 bases at J, with 5 bases in the middle. In germline, CDR1 is SGHVS, CDR2 FQNEAQ. The CDR3 DNA sequence: TGTGCCAGCAGCTTAGGGCATAACACTGAAGCTTTCTTT. This encodes CASSLGHNTEAFF.

The rearrangement links TRBV28 to TRBJ2-7, with 7 bases matching TRBD2. CDR3 length: 17 amino acids. The V and J ends lost 6 bases and 1 base, in that order; junction bases with no gene match: 15. Germline V gives CDR1 MDHEN, CDR2 SYDVKM. DNA of the CDR3: TGTGCCAGCAGCAATGGCTCACCCCAGCGGGGTTCCTACGAGCAGTACTTC. Encoded protein: CASSNGSPQRGSYEQYF.

The chain joins TRBV5-1 to TRBJ2-3, with TRBD2 matching 9 bases. Per germline, CDR1 SGHRS and CDR2 YFSETQ. The V gene end was trimmed by 2 bases and the J gene end by 3 bases; junction bases not matched to a gene: 10. This CDR3 region has 17 residues. The CDR3: CASSFYVSGGRTDTQYF. CDR3 coding DNA: TGCGCCAGCAGCTTTTACGTTAGCGGGGGCCGAACAGATACGCAGTATTTT.

In its sample, this clone was seen once. The chain links TRBV9 to TRBJ2-5, with 12 bases aligning to TRBD2. J gave up 4 bases and V 4 bases, and 2 bases lay outside the gene matches. This CDR3 is built from 14 residues. Germline CDR1 is SGDLS and CDR2 is YYNGEE. The DNA for the CDR3 is TGTGCCAGCAGCAAGACTAGCGGGGGAGAGACCCAGTACTTC. Protein product: CASSKTSGGETQYF.

The chain employs TRBV10-3 and TRBJ2-5; D possibly corresponds to TRBD2 (6 bases). This CDR3 comprises 14 residues. Per germline, CDR1 ENHRY and CDR2 SYGVKD. V was pared by 9 bases and J by 5 bases, with 19 bases between. The CDR3 DNA reads TGTGCCATTGCGGACCACCGGCTAGCGGAGACCCAGTACTTC. Protein product: CAIADHRLAETQYF.

The chain recombines TRBV7-2 with TRBJ2-3; 11 bases are a match to TRBD2. This CDR3 has 17 amino acids. After removal of 2 bases from V and 2 bases from J, the junction contained 6 bases not matched to a gene. Germline-derived CDR1 and CDR2 are SGHTA and FQGNSA. CDR3 sequence (DNA): TGTGCCAGCAGCTTAACTAGCGGGGGCGGTTTCACAGATACGCAGTATTTT. Encoded protein: CASSLTSGGGFTDTQYF.

J is TRBJ1-2 and V is TRBV19, with 9 bases fitting TRBD1. This CDR3 contains 15 residues. Germline CDR1 is LNHDA and CDR2 is SQIVND (reference sequence). With 4 bases clipped from V and 6 bases from J, the junction kept 9 bases outside the gene matches. CDR3 coding DNA: TGTGCCAGTAGTACATCGACAGGGGGGATTCATGGCTACACCTTC. It yields the protein CASSTSTGGIHGYTF.

The rearrangement links TRBV9 to TRBJ1-3; 7 bases map to TRBD1. Trimming took 1 base from V and 16 from J; bases not matched to a gene: 14. From germline, CDR1 is SGDLS and CDR2 YYNGEE. The CDR3 has 14 amino acids. The chain's CDR3 is CASSVNWGQRSLYF. The CDR3 DNA is TGTGCCAGCAGCGTAAACTGGGGACAGCGCTCTCTGTATTTT.

Only one count was recorded for this clone. V is TRBV4-2 and J is TRBJ2-7, with 8 positions matching TRBD1. Germline CDR1 LGHNA, CDR2 YNFKEQ. Trimming cost V 1 base and J 3 bases; bases outside gene matches: 5. The length of the CDR3 is 15 residues. The chain's CDR3 is CASSQAMGQDYEQYF. Written as DNA, the CDR3 is TGTGCCAGCAGCCAAGCCATGGGACAGGACTACGAGCAGTACTTC.

The V and J genes are TRBV18 and TRBJ1-2, with 9 nucleotides matching TRBD1. J gave up 4 bases and V 3 bases, and 6 bases lay outside the gene matches. The CDR3 loop spans 15 amino acids. Looked up from germline, CDR1 is KGHSH and CDR2 is LQKENI. The CDR3 nucleotides read TGTGCCAGCTCACCCGGGACAGGGACCTCCTATGGCTACACCTTC. This encodes CASSPGTGTSYGYTF. The variable domain in full, with the rest retrieved from reference TRBV18 and TRBJ1-2, is NAGVMQNPRHLVRRRGQEARLRCSPMKGHSHVYWYRQLPEEGLKFMVYLQKENIIDESGMPKERFSAEFPKEGPSILRIQQVVRGDSAAYFCASSPGTGTSYGYTFGSGTRLTVV.

The rearrangement uses TRBV7-2 and TRBJ2-2; D is unresolved. There are 13 residues in the CDR3. V was shortened by 5 bases and J by 6 bases, with 10 bases between the two germline ends. In germline, CDR1 is SGHTA, CDR2 FQGNSA. The CDR3 nucleotides read TGTGCCAGCAGCGGAGTGGTCCCCGGGGAGCTGTTTTTT. Encoded protein: CASSGVVPGELFF.

The chain's CDR3 is CASSDVGGKSGNTIYF. In DNA, the CDR3 is TGTGCCAGCAGTGACGTCGGGGGTAAATCTGGAAACACCATATATTTT. This chain joins TRBV25-1 and TRBJ1-3; TRBD1 is a possible D gene (5 bases). CDR3 size: 16 residues. V lost 3 bases and J 1 base, leaving 13 bases between the germline ends. CDR1 and CDR2 (germline): MGHDK, SYGVNS. The whole variable domain, filled in from reference TRBV25-1 and TRBJ1-3, reads EADIYQTPRYLVIGTGKKITLECSQTMGHDKMYWYQQDPGMELHLIHYSYGVNSTEKGDLSSESTVSRIRTEHFPLTLESARPSHTSQYLCASSDVGGKSGNTIYFGEGSWLTVV.

V gene TRBV29-1 combines with J gene TRBJ2-1; D unresolved. V lost 4 bases and J lost 6, with 16 bases in between. From germline, CDR1 is SQVTM and CDR2 ANQGSEA. This CDR3 is built from 14 residues. The CDR3 is CSVGSQTVSNEQFF. The CDR3 DNA follows: TGCAGCGTTGGGAGTCAAACGGTCTCCAATGAGCAGTTCTTC.

Remarks on this clone: Other DNA sequences in this sample translate to the same CDR3. The V and J genes are TRBV19 and TRBJ1-1; D unresolved. Per germline, CDR1 LNHDA and CDR2 SQIVND (reference sequence). The CDR3 runs to 13 residues. Trimming shortened V by 3 bases and J by 1 base, and 6 bases separated the two germline ends. DNA for the CDR3: TGTGCCAGTAGTATTTCTAAGAACACTGAAGCTTTCTTT. It codes for CASSISKNTEAFF.

The V and J genes are TRBV10-3 and TRBJ1-2; 10 bases line up with TRBD1. This CDR3 contains 15 residues. Germline V gene data show CDR1 as ENHRY and CDR2 as SYGVKD. V was clipped by 6 bases and J by 4 bases; unmatched bases: 8. Here the CDR3 DNA reads TGTGCCATCAGAAGCGAGGACAGGGGGTTCTATGGCTACACCTTC. Translated, it gives CAIRSEDRGFYGYTF.

The gene calls are TRBV6-1 and TRBJ2-7; D is uncertain. The length of the CDR3 is 11 residues. Trimming stripped 8 bases from V and 5 bases from J, with 10 bases between. Germline CDR1 and CDR2: MNHNS and SASEGT. CDR3 in amino acids: CASLTVDEQYF. Written as DNA, the CDR3 is TGTGCCAGCCTGACTGTCGACGAGCAGTACTTC.

V and J are TRBV7-2 and TRBJ1-1; perhaps TRBD1 as D (6 bases). Germline-derived CDR1 and CDR2 are SGHTA and FQGNSA. Trimming removed 1 base from V and 3 bases from J, with 6 bases in between. This CDR3 comprises 13 residues. The DNA of the CDR3 is TGTGCCAGCAGCTTAGACAGGGACACTGAAGCTTTCTTT. It specifies CASSLDRDTEAFF.

V gene TRBV30 combines with J gene TRBJ1-5; 9 bases fit TRBD1. V lost 7 bases, J lost 2 bases, and 3 bases stayed unmatched. This CDR3 has 13 residues. From germline, CDR1 is GTSNPN and CDR2 SVGIG (reference sequence). CDR3 in DNA: TGTGCCTTTCGACAGGGGGGCAATCAGCCCCAGCATTTT. This translates into CAFRQGGNQPQHF. The entire variable domain, with the rest obtained from reference TRBV30 and TRBJ1-5, is as follows: SQTIHQWPATLVQPVGSPLSLECTVEGTSNPNLYWYRQAAGRGLQLLFYSVGIGQISSEVPQNLSASRPQDRQFILSSKKLLLSDSGFYLCAFRQGGNQPQHFGDGTRLSIL.

The chain uses TRBV2 and TRBJ2-5; TRBD2 agrees at 9 bases. The J segment lost 2 bases and the V segment lost 6 bases, leaving 4 bases of the junction unmatched. This CDR3 has 14 amino acids. Germline CDR1 SNHLY, CDR2 FYNNEI. The CDR3 region has the DNA TGTGCCAGCAGGAACCTAGCGGGGCAAGAGACCCAGTACTTC. This gives the protein CASRNLAGQETQYF.

The gene calls are TRBV19 and TRBJ1-2; D uncertain. The CDR3 is made up of 13 amino acids. Trimming shortened V by 3 bases and J by 8 bases, and 13 bases separated the two germline ends. Germline V lookup: CDR1 LNHDA, CDR2 SQIVND (reference sequence). The CDR3 protein is CASSMSALSGYTF. The CDR3 DNA sequence: TGTGCCAGTAGTATGTCCGCTCTATCCGGCTACACCTTC.

This clone was detected only once. The gene calls are TRBV7-2 and TRBJ1-4; 7 bases map to TRBD1. Per the germline V gene, CDR1 is SGHTA and CDR2 is FQGNSA. V gave up 2 bases and J gave up 3 bases; unmatched junction bases: 3. The CDR3 consists of 15 residues. DNA of the CDR3: TGTGCCAGCAGCTTAACTGGGACAGCTAATGAAAAACTGTTTTTT. Its translation: CASSLTGTANEKLFF.

The chain links TRBV2 to TRBJ1-6; TRBD1 aligns across 7 bases. Germline trimming cut 7 bases from V and 4 bases from J; bases unmatched to any gene: 4. The CDR3 is 14 amino acids. The germline gives CDR1 SNHLY, CDR2 FYNNEI. DNA of the CDR3: TGTGCCAGCAAGGAGGGACAGTATAATTCACCCCTCCACTTT. This gives the protein CASKEGQYNSPLHF.

The chain links TRBV6-4 to TRBJ1-1; TRBD1 might be the D (5 bases). The CDR3 is 15 residues long. V gave up 0 bases and J gave up 2 bases, with 10 bases separating them. Germline CDR1 is MRHNA and CDR2 is SNTAGT. This CDR3 is CASSDSGGFNTEAFF. As DNA, the CDR3 is TGTGCCAGCAGTGACTCTGGGGGGTTCAACACTGAAGCTTTCTTT.

V usage is TRBV27 and J usage is TRBJ2-1; tentatively, D is TRBD2 (6 bases). V dropped 6 bases and J dropped 0 bases, with 15 bases sitting between them. This CDR3 is built from 16 residues. Germline values: CDR1 MNHEY, CDR2 SMNVEV (reference sequence). CDR3 sequence reads: CASRISGPHSYNEQFF. For the CDR3, the DNA is TGTGCCAGCAGGATCAGCGGGCCACACTCCTACAATGAGCAGTTCTTC.

The chain has TRBV4-3 and TRBJ2-3; no clear D. With 1 base removed from V and 1 base from J, the gap between germline ends came to 3 bases. The length of the CDR3 is 13 residues. Germline CDR1 is LGHNA and CDR2 is YSLEER. Here the CDR3 reads CASSQAGTDTQYF. Written as DNA, the CDR3 is TGCGCCAGCAGCCAAGCCGGCACAGATACGCAGTATTTT.

The chain uses TRBV27 and TRBJ1-1; D is unclear. In germline, CDR1 is MNHEY, CDR2 SMNVEV (reference sequence). The germline V and J ends were trimmed by 4 bases and 4 bases, with 13 bases remaining between them. The CDR3 is made up of 14 amino acids. The CDR3 nucleotides are TGTGCCAGCAGTTGGGGAGCGCGTGGCACTGAAGCTTTCTTT. As protein: CASSWGARGTEAFF.

V usage is TRBV19 and J usage is TRBJ2-2, with TRBD1 matching 7 bases. This CDR3 has 15 amino acids. J gave up 4 bases and V 5 bases, and 7 bases lay outside the gene matches. Germline CDR1 is LNHDA and CDR2 is SQIVND (reference sequence). CDR3 region: CASSPGQIFTGELFF. For the CDR3, the DNA is TGTGCCAGTAGTCCGGGACAGATTTTCACCGGGGAGCTGTTTTTT.